Here is one T cell receptor beta chain with its context. This record comes from a study of PD-L1 blockade in urothelial cancer. Study context: Researchers looked at the blood 3 weeks (second dose) and 6 weeks after treatment began.

The CDR3 runs 15 residues. With V trimmed by 2 bases and J by 6 bases, 9 bases remained unmatched. The germline CDR1 and CDR2 sequences are GTSNPN and SVGIG (reference sequence). Profiling relied on immunoSEQ multiplex PCR, and the TCRdb table lists in-frame clones only, not all of them. This table has tens of thousands of clones, 75% to 90% appearing once. Specimen: PBMCs, collected around atezolizumab (anti-PD-L1) treatment. The chain links TRBV30 to TRBJ1-4; 7 nucleotides match TRBD1. This TCR came from a man aged 55 to 70 with urothelial cancer. The CDR3 DNA is TGTGCCTGGAGTCAAGCCGGGACAGCCCATGAAAAACTGTTTTTT. This translates into CAWSQAGTAHEKLFF. The full variable domain, with the rest looked up from reference TRBV30 and TRBJ1-4, is SQTIHQWPATLVQPVGSPLSLECTVEGTSNPNLYWYRQAAGRGLQLLFYSVGIGQISSEVPQNLSASRPQDRQFILSSKKLLLSDSGFYLCAWSQAGTAHEKLFFGSGTQLSVL.